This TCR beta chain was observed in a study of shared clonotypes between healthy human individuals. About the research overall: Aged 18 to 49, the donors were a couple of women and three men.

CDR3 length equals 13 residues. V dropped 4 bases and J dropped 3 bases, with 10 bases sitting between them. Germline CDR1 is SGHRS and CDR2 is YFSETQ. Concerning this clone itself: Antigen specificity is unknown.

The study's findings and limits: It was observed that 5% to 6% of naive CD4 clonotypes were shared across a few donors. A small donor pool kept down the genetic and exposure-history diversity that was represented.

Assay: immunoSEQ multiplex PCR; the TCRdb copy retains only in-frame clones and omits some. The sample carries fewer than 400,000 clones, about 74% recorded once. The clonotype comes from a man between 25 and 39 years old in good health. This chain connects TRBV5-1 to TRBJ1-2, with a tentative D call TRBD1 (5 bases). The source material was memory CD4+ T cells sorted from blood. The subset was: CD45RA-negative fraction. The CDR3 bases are TGCGCCAGCAGCATGACAGTAGACTATGGCTACACCTTC. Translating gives CASSMTVDYGYTF.